This T cell receptor beta chain was observed in a study of spatial heterogeneity in lung cancer. On each TCR cDNA molecule, a unique molecular identifier was present. Via MiXCR, TCRdb re-called the 5' RACE reads, giving one row per CDR3 protein. The sample contains tens of thousands of distinct CDR3 sequences, around 13% of which appear only once. Time point indicated: sample taken at primary tumor resection. The input material, whole RNA from tumor, nontumor lung or frozen PBMC, was sequenced unsorted. Germline V lookup: CDR1 MNHNY, CDR2 SVGAGI (reference sequence). The CDR3 totals 15 residues. Germline trimming cut 6 bases from V and 8 bases from J; bases unmatched to any gene: 12. In this sample, this clonotype turned up a few times.

The TCR comes from a male donor with early-stage non-small cell lung cancer. This chain connects TRBV6-6 to TRBJ1-4, with 7 bases lining up with TRBD1. The sample consisted of PBMCs, taken at surgery. The CDR3, as DNA: TGTGCCAGCAGCAACCGCCGACAGGGAGGGGAAAAACTGTTTTTT. It encodes CASSNRRQGGEKLFF.